The T cell receptor (beta chain) described here comes from a study of blood T cell repertoires in COVID-19. Clones were read by immunoSEQ multiplex PCR, and TCRdb kept only the in-frame ones, dropping some. This table holds hundreds of thousands of clones, roughly nine tenths found once. CDR1 SGHRS and CDR2 YFSETQ come from the germline V gene. This CDR3 contains 15 residues. The V and J ends lost 0 bases and 5 bases respectively, with 12 bases between them. The chain carries TRBV5-1 and TRBJ2-1; weak D call: TRBD1 (6 bases). This TCR derives from a man aged 60-69 years who had recovered from COVID-19. Sequencing input: peripheral blood. DNA for the CDR3: TGCGCCAGCAGCTTGGGTACAGGGACGCACAATGAGCAGTTCTTC. It encodes CASSLGTGTHNEQFF.